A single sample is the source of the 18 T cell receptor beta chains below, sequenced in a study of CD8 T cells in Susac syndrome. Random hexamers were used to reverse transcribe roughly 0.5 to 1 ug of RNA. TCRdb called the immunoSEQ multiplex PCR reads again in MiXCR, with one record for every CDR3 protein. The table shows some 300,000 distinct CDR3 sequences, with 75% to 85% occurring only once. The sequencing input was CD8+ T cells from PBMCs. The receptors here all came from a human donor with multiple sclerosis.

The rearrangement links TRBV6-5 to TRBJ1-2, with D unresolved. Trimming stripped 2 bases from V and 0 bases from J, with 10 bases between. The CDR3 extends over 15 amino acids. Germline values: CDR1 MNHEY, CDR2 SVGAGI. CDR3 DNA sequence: TGTGCCAGCAGTTACGGGGTCAGAACTAACTATGGCTACACCTTC. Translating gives CASSYGVRTNYGYTF.

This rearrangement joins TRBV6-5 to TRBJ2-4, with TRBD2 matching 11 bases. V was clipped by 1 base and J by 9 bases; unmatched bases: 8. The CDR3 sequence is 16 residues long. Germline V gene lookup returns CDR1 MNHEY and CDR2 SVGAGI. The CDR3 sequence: CASSYYSSGGTVIQYF. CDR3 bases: TGTGCCAGCAGTTACTACTCTAGCGGGGGGACGGTCATTCAGTACTTC.

For the CDR3, the DNA is TGTGCCAGCAGGGAGAACCCCCCGGGACTAGCGGGAGTAGATACGCAGTATTTT. Translated, it gives CASRENPPGLAGVDTQYF. The chain is built from TRBV2 and TRBJ2-3, with 14 bases matching TRBD2. Germline V gene data show CDR1 as SNHLY and CDR2 as FYNNEI. Trimming at V came to 6 bases and at J to 5 bases, leaving 13 bases not matched to a gene. This CDR3 comprises 18 residues. Supplemented by reference TRBV2 and TRBJ2-3, the full variable domain reads EPEVTQTPSHQVTQMGQEVILRCVPISNHLYFYWYRQILGQKVEFLVSFYNNEISEKSEIFDDQFSVERPDGSNFTLKIRSTKLEDSAMYFCASRENPPGLAGVDTQYFGPGTRLTVL.

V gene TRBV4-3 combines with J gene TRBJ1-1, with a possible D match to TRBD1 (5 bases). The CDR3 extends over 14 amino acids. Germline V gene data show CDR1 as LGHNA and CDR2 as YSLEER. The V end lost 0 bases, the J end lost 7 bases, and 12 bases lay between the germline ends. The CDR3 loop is CASSQEVGPIEAFF. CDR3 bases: TGCGCCAGCAGCCAAGAGGTGGGGCCCATTGAAGCTTTCTTT.

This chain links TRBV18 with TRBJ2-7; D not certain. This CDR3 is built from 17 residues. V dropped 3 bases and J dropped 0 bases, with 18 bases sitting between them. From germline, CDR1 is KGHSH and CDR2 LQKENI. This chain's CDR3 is CASSPPGWTEFSYEQYF. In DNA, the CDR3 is TGTGCCAGCTCACCCCCCGGCTGGACGGAATTCTCCTACGAGCAGTACTTC.

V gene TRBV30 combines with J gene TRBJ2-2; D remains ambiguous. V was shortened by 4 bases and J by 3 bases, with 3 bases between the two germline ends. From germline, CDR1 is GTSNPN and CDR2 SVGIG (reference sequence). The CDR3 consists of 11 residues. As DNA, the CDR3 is TGTGCCTGGACCCACACCGGGGAGCTGTTTTTT. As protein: CAWTHTGELFF.

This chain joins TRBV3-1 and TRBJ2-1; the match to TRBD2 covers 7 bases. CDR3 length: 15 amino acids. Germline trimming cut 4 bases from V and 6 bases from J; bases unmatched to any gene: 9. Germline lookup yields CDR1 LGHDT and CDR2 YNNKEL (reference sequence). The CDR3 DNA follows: TGTGCCAGCAGCCCGGGGCTAGCGGAAATCAATGAGCAGTTCTTC. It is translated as CASSPGLAEINEQFF.

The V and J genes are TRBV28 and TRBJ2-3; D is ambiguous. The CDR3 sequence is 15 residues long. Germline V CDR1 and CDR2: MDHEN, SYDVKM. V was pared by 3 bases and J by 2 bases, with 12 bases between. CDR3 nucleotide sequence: TGTGCCAGCAGTTTGTACGGCTCCTACACAGATACGCAGTATTTT. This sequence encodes CASSLYGSYTDTQYF.

DNA for the CDR3: TGCAGTGCTACCGGGGAGACCCAGTACTTC. Translating gives CSATGETQYF. This chain connects TRBV20-1 to TRBJ2-5; D is unresolved. The CDR3 length is 10 residues. Trimming cost V 4 bases and J 5 bases, with 5 bases left between them. CDR1 is DFQATT, CDR2 SNEGSKA, per germline (reference sequence).

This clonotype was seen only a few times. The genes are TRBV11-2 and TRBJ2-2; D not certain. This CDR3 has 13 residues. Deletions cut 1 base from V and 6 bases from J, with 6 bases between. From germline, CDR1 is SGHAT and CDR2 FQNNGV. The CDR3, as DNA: TGTGCCAGCAGCTTAGTCGCCCCCGGGGAGCTGTTTTTT. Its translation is CASSLVAPGELFF. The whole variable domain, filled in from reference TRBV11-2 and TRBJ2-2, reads EAGVAQSPRYKIIEKRQSVAFWCNPISGHATLYWYQQILGQGPKLLIQFQNNGVVDDSQLPKDRFSAERLKGVDSTLKIQPAKLEDSAVYLCASSLVAPGELFFGEGSRLTVL.

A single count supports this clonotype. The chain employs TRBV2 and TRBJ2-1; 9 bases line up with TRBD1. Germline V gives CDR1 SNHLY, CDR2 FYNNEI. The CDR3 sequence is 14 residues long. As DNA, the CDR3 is TGTGCGAAGGGGGGGACAGGGCCTTACAATGAGCAGTTCTTC. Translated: CAKGGTGPYNEQFF. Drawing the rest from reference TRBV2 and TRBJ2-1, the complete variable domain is EPEVTQTPSHQVTQMGQEVILRCVPISNHLYFYWYRQILGQKVEFLVSFYNNEISEKSEIFDDQFSVERPDGSNFTLKIRSTKLEDSAMYFCAKGGTGPYNEQFFGPGTRLTVL.

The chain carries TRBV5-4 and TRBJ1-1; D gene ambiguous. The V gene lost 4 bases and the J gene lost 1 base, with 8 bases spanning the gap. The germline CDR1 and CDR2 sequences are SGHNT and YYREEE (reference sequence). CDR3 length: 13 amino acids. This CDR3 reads CASSAVENTEAFF. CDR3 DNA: TGTGCCAGCAGCGCAGTGGAGAACACTGAAGCTTTCTTT.

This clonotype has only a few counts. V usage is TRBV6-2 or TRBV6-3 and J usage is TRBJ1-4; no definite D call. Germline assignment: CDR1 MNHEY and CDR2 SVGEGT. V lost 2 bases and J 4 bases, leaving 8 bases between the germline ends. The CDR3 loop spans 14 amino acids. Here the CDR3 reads CASSYSDGNEKLFF. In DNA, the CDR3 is TGTGCCAGCAGTTACAGCGACGGTAATGAAAAACTGTTTTTT.

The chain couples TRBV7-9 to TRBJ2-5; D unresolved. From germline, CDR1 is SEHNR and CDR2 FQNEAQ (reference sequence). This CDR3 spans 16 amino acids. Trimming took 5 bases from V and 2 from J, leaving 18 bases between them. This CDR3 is CASSPWEGTTQETQYF. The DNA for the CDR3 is TGTGCCAGCAGCCCCTGGGAAGGTACCACTCAAGAGACCCAGTACTTC.

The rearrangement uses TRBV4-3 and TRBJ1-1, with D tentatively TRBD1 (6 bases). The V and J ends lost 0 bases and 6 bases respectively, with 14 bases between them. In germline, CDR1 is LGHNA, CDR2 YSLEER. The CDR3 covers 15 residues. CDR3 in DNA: TGCGCCAGCAGCCAAGATTCGAGCGGGGGCCCTGAAGCTTTCTTT. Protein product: CASSQDSSGGPEAFF.

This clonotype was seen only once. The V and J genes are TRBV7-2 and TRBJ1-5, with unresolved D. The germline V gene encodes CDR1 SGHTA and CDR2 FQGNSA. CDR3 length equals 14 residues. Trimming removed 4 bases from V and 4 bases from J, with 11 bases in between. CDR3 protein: CASSSTLGNQPQHF. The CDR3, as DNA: TGTGCCAGCAGCTCAACCCTGGGGAATCAGCCCCAGCATTTT.

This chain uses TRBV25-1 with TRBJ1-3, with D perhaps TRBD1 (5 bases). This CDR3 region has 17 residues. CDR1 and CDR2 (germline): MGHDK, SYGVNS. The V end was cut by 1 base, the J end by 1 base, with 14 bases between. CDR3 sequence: CASSESRPGWSGNTIYF. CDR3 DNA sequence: TGTGCCAGCAGTGAATCCCGGCCAGGGTGGTCTGGAAACACCATATATTTT.

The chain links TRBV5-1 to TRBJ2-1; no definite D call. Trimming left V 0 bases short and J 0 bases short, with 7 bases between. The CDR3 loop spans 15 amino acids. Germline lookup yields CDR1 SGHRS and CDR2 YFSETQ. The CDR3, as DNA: TGCGCCAGCAGCTTGGAGCAAGCCTCCTACAATGAGCAGTTCTTC. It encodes CASSLEQASYNEQFF. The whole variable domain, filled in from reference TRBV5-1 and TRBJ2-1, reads KAGVTQTPRYLIKTRGQQVTLSCSPISGHRSVSWYQQTPGQGLQFLFEYFSETQRNKGNFPGRFSGRQFSNSRSEMNVSTLELGDSALYLCASSLEQASYNEQFFGPGTRLTVL.